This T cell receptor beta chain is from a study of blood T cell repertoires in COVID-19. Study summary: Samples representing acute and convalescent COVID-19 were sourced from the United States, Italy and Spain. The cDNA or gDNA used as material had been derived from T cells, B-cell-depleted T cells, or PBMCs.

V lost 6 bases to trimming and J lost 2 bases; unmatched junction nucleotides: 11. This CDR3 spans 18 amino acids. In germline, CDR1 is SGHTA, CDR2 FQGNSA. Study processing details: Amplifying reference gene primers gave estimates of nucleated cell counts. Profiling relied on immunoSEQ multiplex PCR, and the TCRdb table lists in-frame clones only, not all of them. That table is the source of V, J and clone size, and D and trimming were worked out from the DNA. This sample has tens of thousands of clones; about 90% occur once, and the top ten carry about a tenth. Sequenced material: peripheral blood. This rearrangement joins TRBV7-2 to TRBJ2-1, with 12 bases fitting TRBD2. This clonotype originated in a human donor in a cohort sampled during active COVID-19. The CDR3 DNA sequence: TGTGCCAGCAGGCCTAGCGGGAGGGCCCTCACCACCTACAATGAGCAGTTCTTC. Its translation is CASRPSGRALTTYNEQFF. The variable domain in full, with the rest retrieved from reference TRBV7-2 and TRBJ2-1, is GAGVSQSPSNKVTEKGKDVELRCDPISGHTALYWYRQSLGQGLEFLIYFQGNSAPDKSGLPSDRFSAERTGGSVSTLTIQRTQQEDSAVYLCASRPSGRALTTYNEQFFGPGTRLTVL.